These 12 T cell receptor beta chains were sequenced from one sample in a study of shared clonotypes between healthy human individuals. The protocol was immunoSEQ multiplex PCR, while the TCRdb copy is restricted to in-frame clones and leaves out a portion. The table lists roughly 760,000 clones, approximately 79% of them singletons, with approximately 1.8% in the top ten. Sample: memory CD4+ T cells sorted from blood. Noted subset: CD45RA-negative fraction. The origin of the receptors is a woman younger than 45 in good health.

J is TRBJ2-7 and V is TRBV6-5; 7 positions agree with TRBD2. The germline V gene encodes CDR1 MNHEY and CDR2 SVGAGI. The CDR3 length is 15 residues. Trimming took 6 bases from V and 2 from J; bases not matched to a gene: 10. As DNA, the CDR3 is TGTGCCAGCAGGGGTCAGCGGGACCTAGCCTACGAGCAGTACTTC. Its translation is CASRGQRDLAYEQYF.

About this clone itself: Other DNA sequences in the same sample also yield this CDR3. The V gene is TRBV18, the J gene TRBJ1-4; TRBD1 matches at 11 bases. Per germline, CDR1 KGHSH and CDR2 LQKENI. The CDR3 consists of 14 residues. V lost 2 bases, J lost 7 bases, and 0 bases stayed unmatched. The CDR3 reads CASSPGQGAEKLFF. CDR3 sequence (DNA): TGTGCCAGCTCACCAGGACAGGGGGCTGAAAAACTGTTTTTT.

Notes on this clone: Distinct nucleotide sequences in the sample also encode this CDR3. CDR3 sequence reads: CSVAPSQETQYF. CDR3 sequence (DNA): TGCAGCGTTGCTCCCAGCCAAGAGACCCAGTACTTC. This chain links TRBV29-1 with TRBJ2-5; no firm D call. Deletions cut 4 bases from V and 1 base from J, with 7 bases between. CDR1 and CDR2 (germline): SQVTM, ANQGSEA. CDR3 length: 12 amino acids.

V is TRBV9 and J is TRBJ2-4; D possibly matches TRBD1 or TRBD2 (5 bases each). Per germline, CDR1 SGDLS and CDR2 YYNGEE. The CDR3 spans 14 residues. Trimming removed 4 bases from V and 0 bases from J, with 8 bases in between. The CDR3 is CASSTGTAKNIQYF. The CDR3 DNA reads TGTGCCAGCAGCACCGGGACAGCCAAAAACATTCAGTACTTC.

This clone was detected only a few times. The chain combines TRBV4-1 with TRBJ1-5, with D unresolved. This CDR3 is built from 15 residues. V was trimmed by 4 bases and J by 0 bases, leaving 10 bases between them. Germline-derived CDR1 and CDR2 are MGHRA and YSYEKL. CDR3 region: CASSLQFYSNQPQHF. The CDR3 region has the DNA TGCGCCAGCAGCCTCCAATTTTATAGCAATCAGCCCCAGCATTTT.

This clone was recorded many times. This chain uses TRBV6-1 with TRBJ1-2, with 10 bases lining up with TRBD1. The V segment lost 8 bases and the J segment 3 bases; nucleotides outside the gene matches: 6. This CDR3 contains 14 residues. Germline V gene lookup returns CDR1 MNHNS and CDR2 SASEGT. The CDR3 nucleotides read TGTGCCAGCTTGCCCGGGACAGGGGACTATGGCTACACCTTC. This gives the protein CASLPGTGDYGYTF.

CDR3 amino acids: CASKRPSLAGGPDTQYF. Here the CDR3 DNA reads TGTGCCAGCAAAAGACCCTCGCTAGCGGGAGGGCCGGATACGCAGTATTTT. The V call is TRBV27, the J call TRBJ2-3; 12 positions match TRBD2. The CDR3 extends over 17 amino acids. Germline CDR1 MNHEY, CDR2 SMNVEV (reference sequence). V trimming: 7 bases; J trimming: 6 bases; junction bases outside the gene matches: 14.

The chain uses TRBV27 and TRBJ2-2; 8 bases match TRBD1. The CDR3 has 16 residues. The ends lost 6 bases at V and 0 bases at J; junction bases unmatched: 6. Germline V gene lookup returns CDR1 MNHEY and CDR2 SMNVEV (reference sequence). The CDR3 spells CASRRKDRANTGELFF. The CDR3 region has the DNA TGTGCCAGCAGGCGAAAGGACAGGGCGAACACCGGGGAGCTGTTTTTT.

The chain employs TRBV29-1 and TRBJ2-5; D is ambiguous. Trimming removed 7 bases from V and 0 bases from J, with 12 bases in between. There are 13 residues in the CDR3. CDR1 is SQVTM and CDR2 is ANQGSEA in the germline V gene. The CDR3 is CSDRKRNQETQYF. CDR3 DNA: TGCAGCGACCGGAAGAGGAACCAAGAGACCCAGTACTTC.

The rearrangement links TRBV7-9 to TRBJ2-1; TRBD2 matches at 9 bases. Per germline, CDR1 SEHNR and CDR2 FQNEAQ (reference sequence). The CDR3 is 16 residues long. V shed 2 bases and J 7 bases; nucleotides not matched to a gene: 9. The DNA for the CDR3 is TGTGCCAGCAGCTTACTGACGCTGCGGGGGGGGAATGAGCAGTTCTTC. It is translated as CASSLLTLRGGNEQFF. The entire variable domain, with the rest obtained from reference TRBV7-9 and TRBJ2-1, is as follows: DTGVSQNPRHKITKRGQNVTFRCDPISEHNRLYWYRQTLGQGPEFLTYFQNEAQLEKSRLLSDRFSAERPKGSFSTLEIQRTEQGDSAMYLCASSLLTLRGGNEQFFGPGTRLTVL.

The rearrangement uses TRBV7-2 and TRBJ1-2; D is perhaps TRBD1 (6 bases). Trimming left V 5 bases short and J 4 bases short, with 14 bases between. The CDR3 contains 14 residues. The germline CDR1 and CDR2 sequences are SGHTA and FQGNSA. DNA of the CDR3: TGTGCCAGCAGCAGACAACGGGACACCTATGGCTACACCTTC. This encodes CASSRQRDTYGYTF.

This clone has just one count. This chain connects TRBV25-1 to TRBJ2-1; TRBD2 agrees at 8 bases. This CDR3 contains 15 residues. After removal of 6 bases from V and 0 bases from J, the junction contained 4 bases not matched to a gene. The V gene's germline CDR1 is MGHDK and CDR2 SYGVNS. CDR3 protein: CASSRGTSSYNEQFF. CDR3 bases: TGTGCCAGCAGCCGGGGGACTAGCTCCTACAATGAGCAGTTCTTC.